This TCR beta chain was identified during a study of T cell responses to AZD1222 COVID-19 vaccine. General study findings and limits: The study found vaccine-associated CD4 TCRs spanning spike, dominant at 160-218 and 743-854. Donors were mostly white British, more females; clonal diversity possibly underestimated. Vaccination with two AZD1222 doses was followed by a rise in Spike-specific TCR breadth and depth. Just 5 or 6 AZD1222 recipients tested seropositive at baseline.

Per the germline V gene, CDR1 is GTSNPN and CDR2 is SVGIG (reference sequence). The V gene lost 3 bases and the J gene lost 7 bases, with 15 bases spanning the gap. This CDR3 is built from 14 residues. The table came from immunoSEQ multiplex PCR; TCRdb's copy has only in-frame clones and leaves some out. The sample lists approximately 200,000 clones, about 89% occurring once. In regard to this clone: The antigen is not known.

The sample in question was peripheral blood, obtained 28 days after the second AZD1222 dose. The source is an adult who received the AZD1222 COVID-19 vaccine. The chain couples TRBV30 to TRBJ1-4, with a weak D call TRBD1 (6 bases). CDR3 sequence: CAWRNRDKSEKLFF. In nucleotides, the CDR3 is TGTGCCTGGAGGAACAGGGACAAAAGTGAAAAACTGTTTTTT.